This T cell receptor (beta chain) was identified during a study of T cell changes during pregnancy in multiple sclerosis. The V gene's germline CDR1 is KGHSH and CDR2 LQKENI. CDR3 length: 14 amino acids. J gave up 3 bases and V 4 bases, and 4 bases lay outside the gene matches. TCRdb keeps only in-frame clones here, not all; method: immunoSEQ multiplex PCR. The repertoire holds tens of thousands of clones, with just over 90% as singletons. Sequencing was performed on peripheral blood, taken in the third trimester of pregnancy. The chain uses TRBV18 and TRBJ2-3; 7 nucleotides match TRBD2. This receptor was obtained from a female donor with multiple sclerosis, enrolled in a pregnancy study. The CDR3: CASSLAAGTDTQYF. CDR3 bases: TGTGCCAGCTCACTTGCAGCGGGGACAGATACGCAGTATTTT.